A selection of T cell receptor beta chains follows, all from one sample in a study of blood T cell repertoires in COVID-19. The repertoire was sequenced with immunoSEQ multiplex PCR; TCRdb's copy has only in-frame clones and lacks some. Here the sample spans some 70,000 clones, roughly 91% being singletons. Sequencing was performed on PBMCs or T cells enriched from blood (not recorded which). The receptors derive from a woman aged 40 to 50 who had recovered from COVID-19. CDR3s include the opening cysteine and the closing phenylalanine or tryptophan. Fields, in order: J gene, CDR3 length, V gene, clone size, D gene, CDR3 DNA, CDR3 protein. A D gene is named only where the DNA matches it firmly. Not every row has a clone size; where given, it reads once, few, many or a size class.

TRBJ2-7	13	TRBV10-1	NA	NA	TGCGCCAGCAGTGAATACAGGTCCTACGAGCAGTACTTC	CASSEYRSYEQYF
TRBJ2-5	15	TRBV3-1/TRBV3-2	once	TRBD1	TGTGCCAGCAGCCAAGATCCGACAGGGCAAGAGACCCAGTACTTC	CASSQDPTGQETQYF
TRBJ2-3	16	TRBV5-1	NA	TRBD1	TGCGCCAGCAGCTTGTATGGGACAGGGACCACAGATACGCAGTATTTT	CASSLYGTGTTDTQYF
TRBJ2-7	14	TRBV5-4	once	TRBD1	TGTGCCAGCAGCGGGGGGACAGGGGGCAACGAGCAGTACTTC	CASSGGTGGNEQYF
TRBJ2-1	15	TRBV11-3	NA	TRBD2	TGTGCCAGCAGCGCCTCTAGCGGACTTTACAATGAGCAGTTCTTC	CASSASSGLYNEQFF
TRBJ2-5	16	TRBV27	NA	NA	TGTGCCAGCAGTATGATGCCCGGCCAGGGGTCGGGGACCCAGTACTTC	CASSMMPGQGSGTQYF
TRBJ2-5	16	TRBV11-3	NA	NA	TGTGCCAGCAGCTCAGGCAGGGGGGCCCACCAAGAGACCCAGTACTTC	CASSSGRGAHQETQYF
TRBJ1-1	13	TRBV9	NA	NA	TGTGCCAGCAGCATTGGGACATCTTCTGAAGCTTTCTTT	CASSIGTSSEAFF
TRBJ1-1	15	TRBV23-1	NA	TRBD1	TGCGCCAGCACGGTACCGGGACAGGGAAACACTGAAGCTTTCTTT	CASTVPGQGNTEAFF
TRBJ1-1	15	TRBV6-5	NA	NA	TGTGCCAGCAGTCCCCAGACAGGTGAAAACACTGAAGCTTTCTTT	CASSPQTGENTEAFF
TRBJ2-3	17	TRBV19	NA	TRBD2	TGTGCCAGTAGTATTGGATTCAAGCGGGGGGCGGCAGATACGCAGTATTTT	CASSIGFKRGAADTQYF
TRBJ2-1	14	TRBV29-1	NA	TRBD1	TGCAGCGTCAACTACCGGGACAGATACAATGAGCAGTTCTTC	CSVNYRDRYNEQFF
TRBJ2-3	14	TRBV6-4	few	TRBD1	TGTGCCAGCAGTGGGACAGGGGGCGCAGATACGCAGTATTTT	CASSGTGGADTQYF
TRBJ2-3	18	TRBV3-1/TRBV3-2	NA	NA	TGTGCCAGCAGCCAAGATGATCTCGCGACAGGCCACACAGATACGCAGTATTTT	CASSQDDLATGHTDTQYF
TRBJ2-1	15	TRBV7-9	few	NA	TGTGCCAGCAGCCCATCCGCGGGGACAGACAATGAGCAGTTCTTC	CASSPSAGTDNEQFF
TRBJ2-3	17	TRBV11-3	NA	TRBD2	TGTGCTAGGGGACGCCCCACTAGCGGGGGGGCCGTGGATACGCAGTATTTT	CARGRPTSGGAVDTQYF
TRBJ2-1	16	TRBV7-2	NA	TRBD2	TGTGCCAGCAGCCCTCCGGGCGGGGGAGGTATACCTGAGCAGTTCTTC	CASSPPGGGGIPEQFF
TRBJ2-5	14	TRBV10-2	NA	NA	TGCGCCAGCAGTGAGTCCTCTAGCTTGGATACCCAGTACTTC	CASSESSSLDTQYF
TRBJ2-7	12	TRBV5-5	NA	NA	TGTGCCAGCAGCCTCCAGGGGTACGAGCAGTACTTC	CASSLQGYEQYF
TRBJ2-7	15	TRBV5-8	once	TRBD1	TGTGCCAGCAGCTTTTACGGACAGGCAATCTACGAGCAGTACTTC	CASSFYGQAIYEQYF
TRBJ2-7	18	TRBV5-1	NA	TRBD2	TGCGCCAGCAGCTTCGGCCTAGCGGGGGGGCGAGACTCTGCCGAGCAGTACTTC	CASSFGLAGGRDSAEQYF